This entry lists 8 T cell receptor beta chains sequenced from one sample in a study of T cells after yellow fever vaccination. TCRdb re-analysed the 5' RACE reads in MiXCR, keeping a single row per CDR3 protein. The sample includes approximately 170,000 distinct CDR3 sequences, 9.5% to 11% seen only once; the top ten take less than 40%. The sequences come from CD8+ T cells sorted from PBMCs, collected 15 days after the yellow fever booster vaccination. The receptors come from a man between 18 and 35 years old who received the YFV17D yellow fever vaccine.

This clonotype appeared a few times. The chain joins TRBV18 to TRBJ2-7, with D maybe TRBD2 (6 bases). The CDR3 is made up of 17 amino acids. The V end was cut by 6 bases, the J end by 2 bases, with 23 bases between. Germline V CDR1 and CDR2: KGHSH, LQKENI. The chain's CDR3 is CASSQGGSWDFPYEQYV. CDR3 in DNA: TGTGCCAGCTCCCAGGGCGGGTCTTGGGACTTCCCCTACGAGCAGTACGTC.

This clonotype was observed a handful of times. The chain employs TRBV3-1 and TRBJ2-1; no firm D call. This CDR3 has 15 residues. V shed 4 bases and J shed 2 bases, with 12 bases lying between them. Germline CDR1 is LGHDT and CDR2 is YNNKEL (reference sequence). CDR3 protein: CASSLGDRTYNEQFF. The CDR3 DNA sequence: TGTGCCAGCAGCCTAGGCGACCGGACCTACAATGAGCAGTTCTTC.

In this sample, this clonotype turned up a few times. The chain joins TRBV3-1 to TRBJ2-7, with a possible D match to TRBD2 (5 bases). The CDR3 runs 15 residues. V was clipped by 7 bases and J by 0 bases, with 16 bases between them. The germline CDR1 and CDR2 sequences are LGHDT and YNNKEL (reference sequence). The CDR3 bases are TGTGCCAGCACACCCGGACCGGGGTCCTCCTACGAGCAGTACGTC. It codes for CASTPGPGSSYEQYV.

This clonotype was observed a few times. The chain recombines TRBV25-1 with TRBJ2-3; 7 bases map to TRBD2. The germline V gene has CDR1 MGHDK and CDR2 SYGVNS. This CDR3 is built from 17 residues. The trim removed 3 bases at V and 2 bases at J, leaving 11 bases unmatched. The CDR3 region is CASSEEVAGSFTDTQYF. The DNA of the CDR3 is TGTGCCAGCAGTGAGGAGGTAGCGGGCTCCTTCACAGATACGCAGTATTTT.

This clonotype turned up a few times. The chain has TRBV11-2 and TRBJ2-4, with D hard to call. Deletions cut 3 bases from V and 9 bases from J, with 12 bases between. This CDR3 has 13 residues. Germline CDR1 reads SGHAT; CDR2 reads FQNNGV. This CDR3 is CASSFKGMGIQYF. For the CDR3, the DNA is TGTGCCAGCAGCTTTAAGGGAATGGGCATTCAGTACTTC.

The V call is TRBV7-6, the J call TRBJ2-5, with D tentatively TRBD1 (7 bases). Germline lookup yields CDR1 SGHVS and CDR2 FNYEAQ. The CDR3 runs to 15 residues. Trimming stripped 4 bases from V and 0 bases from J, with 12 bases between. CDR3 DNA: TGTGCCAGCAGCTGGGCGGGGACAGACCAAGAGACCCAGTACTTC. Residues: CASSWAGTDQETQYF. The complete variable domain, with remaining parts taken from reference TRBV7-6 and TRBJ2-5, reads GAGVSQSPRYKVTKRGQDVALRCDPISGHVSLYWYRQALGQGPEFLTYFNYEAQQDKSGLPNDRFSAERPEGSISTLTIQRTEQRDSAMYRCASSWAGTDQETQYFGPGTRLLVL.

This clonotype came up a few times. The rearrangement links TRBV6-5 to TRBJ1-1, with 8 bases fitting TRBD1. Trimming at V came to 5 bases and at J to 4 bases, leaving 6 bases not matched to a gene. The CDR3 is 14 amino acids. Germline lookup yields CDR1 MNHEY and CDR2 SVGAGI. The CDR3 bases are TGTGCCAGCAGTGCCTACGGGACAGGCACTGAAGCTTTCTTT. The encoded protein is CASSAYGTGTEAFF.

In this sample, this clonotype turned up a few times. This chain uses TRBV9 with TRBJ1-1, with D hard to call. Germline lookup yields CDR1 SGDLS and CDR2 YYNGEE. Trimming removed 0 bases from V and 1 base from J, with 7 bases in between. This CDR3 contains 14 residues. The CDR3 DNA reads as TGTGCCAGCAGCGTAGAGGGTCAGAACACTGAAGCTTTCTTT. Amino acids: CASSVEGQNTEAFF.